This TCR beta chain derives from a study of T cell repertoires in cytomegalovirus infection. The germline V gene has CDR1 DFQATT and CDR2 SNEGSKA (reference sequence). There are 16 residues in the CDR3. The ends lost 1 base at V and 2 bases at J; junction bases unmatched: 8. In its sample, this clonotype was seen many times. The antigen remains undetermined. A single record per CDR3 protein comes from TCRdb applying MiXCR to the reads. The sample includes approximately 250,000 distinct CDR3 sequences, approximately 9% of them seen just once. Overall study findings and caveats: HLA-C-restricted CMV-specific TCR beta clonotypes prevailed in the ex vivo response.

The gene calls are TRBV20-1 and TRBJ2-7, with 10 bases aligning to TRBD2. The sequence came from a human donor in good health (CMV status not recorded). Some clones in this sample may be carry-over from other donors' samples. The sequenced sample consisted of PBMCs. For the CDR3, the DNA is TGCAGTGCTAGAGGGCTAGCGGGGGCTCCTCCCTACGAGCAGTACTTC. Translated: CSARGLAGAPPYEQYF.